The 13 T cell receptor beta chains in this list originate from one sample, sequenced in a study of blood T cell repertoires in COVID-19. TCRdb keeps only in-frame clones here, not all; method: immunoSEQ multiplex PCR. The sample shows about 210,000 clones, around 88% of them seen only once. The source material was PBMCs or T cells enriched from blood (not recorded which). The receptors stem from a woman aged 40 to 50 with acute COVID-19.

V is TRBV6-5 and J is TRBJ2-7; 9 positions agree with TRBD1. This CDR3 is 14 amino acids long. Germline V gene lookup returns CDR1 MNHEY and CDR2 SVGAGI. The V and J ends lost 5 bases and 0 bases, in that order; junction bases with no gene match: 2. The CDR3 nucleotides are TGTGCCAGCAGTCCGACAGGGGGCTCCTACGAGCAGTACGTC. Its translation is CASSPTGGSYEQYV.

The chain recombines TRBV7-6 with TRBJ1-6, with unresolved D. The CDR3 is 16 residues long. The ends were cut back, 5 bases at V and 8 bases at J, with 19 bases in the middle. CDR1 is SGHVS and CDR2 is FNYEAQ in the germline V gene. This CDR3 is CASSLGAATEDSPLHF. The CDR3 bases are TGTGCCAGCAGCCTAGGAGCGGCTACAGAGGATTCACCCCTCCACTTT.

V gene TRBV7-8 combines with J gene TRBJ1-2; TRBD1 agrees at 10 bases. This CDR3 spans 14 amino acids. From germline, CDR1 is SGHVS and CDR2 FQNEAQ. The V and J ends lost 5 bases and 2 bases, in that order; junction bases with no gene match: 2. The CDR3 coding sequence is TGTGCCAGCAGCCCGGGACAGGGGAACTATGGCTACACCTTC. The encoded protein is CASSPGQGNYGYTF. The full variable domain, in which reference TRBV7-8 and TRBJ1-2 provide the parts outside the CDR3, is GAGVSQSPRYKVAKRGQDVALRCDPISGHVSLFWYQQALGQGPEFLTYFQNEAQLDKSGLPSDRFFAERPEGSVSTLKIQRTQQEDSAVYLCASSPGQGNYGYTFGSGTRLTVV.

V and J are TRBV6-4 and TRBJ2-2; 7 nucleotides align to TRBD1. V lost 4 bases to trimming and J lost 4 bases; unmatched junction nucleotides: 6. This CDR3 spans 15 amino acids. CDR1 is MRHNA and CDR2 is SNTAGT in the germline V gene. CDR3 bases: TGTGCCAGCAGTGCTTGGGACAGCGGCACCGGGGAGCTGTTTTTT. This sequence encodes CASSAWDSGTGELFF.

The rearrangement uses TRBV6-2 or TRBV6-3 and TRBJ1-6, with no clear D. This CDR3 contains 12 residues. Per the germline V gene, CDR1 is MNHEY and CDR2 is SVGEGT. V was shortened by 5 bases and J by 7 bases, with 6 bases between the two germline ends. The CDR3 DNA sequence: TGTGCCAGCAGTACCAGGAATTCACCCCTCCACTTT. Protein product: CASSTRNSPLHF.

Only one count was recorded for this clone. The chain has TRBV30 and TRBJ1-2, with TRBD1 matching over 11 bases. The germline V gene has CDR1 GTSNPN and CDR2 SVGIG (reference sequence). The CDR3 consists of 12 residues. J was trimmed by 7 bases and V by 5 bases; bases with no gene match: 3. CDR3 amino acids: CAWRDRGSGYTF. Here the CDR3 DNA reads TGTGCCTGGCGGGACAGGGGGTCTGGCTACACCTTC.

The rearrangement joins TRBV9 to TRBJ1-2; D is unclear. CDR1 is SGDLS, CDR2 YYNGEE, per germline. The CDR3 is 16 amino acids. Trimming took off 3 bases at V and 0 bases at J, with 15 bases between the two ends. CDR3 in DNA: TGTGCCAGCAGCGCCCGCGGCGGCCAGCCTAACTATGGCTACACCTTC. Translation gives CASSARGGQPNYGYTF. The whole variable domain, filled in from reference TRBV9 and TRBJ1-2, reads DSGVTQTPKHLITATGQRVTLRCSPRSGDLSVYWYQQSLDQGLQFLIQYYNGEERAKGNILERFSAQQFPDLHSELNLSSLELGDSALYFCASSARGGQPNYGYTFGSGTRLTVV.

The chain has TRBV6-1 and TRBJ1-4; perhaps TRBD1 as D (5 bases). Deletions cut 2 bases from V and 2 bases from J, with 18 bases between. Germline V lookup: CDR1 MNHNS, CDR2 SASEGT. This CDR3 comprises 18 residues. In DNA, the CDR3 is TGTGCCAGCAGTGAAACAGACAGTATCTGGGGCACTAATGAAAAACTGTTTTTT. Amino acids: CASSETDSIWGTNEKLFF.

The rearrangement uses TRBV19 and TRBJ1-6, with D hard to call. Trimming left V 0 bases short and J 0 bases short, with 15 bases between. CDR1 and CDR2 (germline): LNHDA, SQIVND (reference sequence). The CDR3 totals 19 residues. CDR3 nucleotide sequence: TGTGCCAGTAGTATAGATGGCAGAATGGGGAGCTCCTATAATTCACCCCTCCACTTT. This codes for CASSIDGRMGSSYNSPLHF.

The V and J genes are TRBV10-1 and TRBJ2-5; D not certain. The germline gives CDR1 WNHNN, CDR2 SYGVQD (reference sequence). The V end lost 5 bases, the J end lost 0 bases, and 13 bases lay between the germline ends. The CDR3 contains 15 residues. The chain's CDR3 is CASSRGAADQETQYF. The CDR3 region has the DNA TGCGCCAGCAGTCGTGGCGCGGCCGACCAAGAGACCCAGTACTTC.

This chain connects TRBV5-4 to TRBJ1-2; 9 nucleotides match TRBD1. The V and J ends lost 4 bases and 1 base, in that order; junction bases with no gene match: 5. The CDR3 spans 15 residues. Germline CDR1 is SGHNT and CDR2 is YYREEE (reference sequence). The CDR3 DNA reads TGTGCCAGCAGCCCGGACAGGGGAGGTAACTATGGCTACACCTTC. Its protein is CASSPDRGGNYGYTF.

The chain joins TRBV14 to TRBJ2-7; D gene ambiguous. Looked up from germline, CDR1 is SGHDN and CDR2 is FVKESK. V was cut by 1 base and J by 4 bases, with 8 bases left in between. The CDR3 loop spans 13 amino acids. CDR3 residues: CASSQALTYEQYF. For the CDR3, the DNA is TGTGCCAGCAGCCAAGCCTTGACATACGAGCAGTACTTC.

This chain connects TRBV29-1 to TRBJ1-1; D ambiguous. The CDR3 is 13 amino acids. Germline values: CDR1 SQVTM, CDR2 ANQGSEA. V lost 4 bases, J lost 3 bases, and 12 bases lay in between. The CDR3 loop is CSVAWQTHTEAFF. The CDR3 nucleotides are TGCAGCGTTGCCTGGCAGACTCACACTGAAGCTTTCTTT.